The text below deals with one T cell receptor (beta chain). Original data processing: Junction-only immunoSEQ sequences carried no quality scores, so filtering differed. Method: immunoSEQ multiplex PCR; TCRdb's copy keeps in-frame clones and lacks some. V and J calls and clone size are given by that table; D and trimming were obtained from the DNA. The sample holds about 1.5 million clones; about 98% are singletons and the top ten take 0.4% to 0.45%. This entry is derived from a study of shared clonotypes between healthy human individuals. Trimming took off 6 bases at V and 10 bases at J, with 12 bases between the two ends. The CDR3 runs 12 residues. Germline CDR1 and CDR2: MDHEN and SYDVKM.

This clonotype originated in a young man in good health. Sequenced material: naive CD4+ T cells sorted from blood. Specified subset: CD45RA+ positively selected. The chain is built from TRBV28 and TRBJ1-4; D gene unclear. In nucleotides, the CDR3 is TGTGCCAGCAGGGGCCGTTGGGGAAAACTGTTTTTT. This codes for CASRGRWGKLFF.